A single sample gave rise to the 14 T cell receptor beta chains below, sequenced in a study of T cells in localized non-small cell lung cancer. The table came from immunoSEQ multiplex PCR; TCRdb's copy has only in-frame clones and leaves some out. The sample consists of tens of thousands of clones, approximately 88% of them appearing once. This sample comprised peripheral blood, obtained before any cancer treatment. The receptors come from a man aged 35 to 69 with stage I squamous cell lung carcinoma.

The V call is TRBV5-1, the J call TRBJ2-5; 15 nucleotides match TRBD2. V lost 0 bases to trimming and J lost 0 bases; unmatched junction nucleotides: 3. CDR1 is SGHRS, CDR2 YFSETQ, per germline. This CDR3 is built from 18 residues. CDR3 amino acids: CASSLAGTSGGYQETQYF. CDR3 coding DNA: TGCGCCAGCAGCTTGGCCGGGACTAGCGGGGGGTACCAAGAGACCCAGTACTTC.

The gene calls are TRBV6-1 and TRBJ2-3; either TRBD1 or TRBD2 may fit D (6 bases each). CDR1 and CDR2 (germline): MNHNS, SASEGT. V shed 3 bases and J shed 4 bases, with 17 bases lying between them. The CDR3 is 16 amino acids. Here the CDR3 reads CASSDMRGARADTQYF. Here the CDR3 DNA reads TGTGCCAGCAGTGACATGAGGGGGGCACGCGCAGATACGCAGTATTTT.

This rearrangement joins TRBV11-2 to TRBJ1-5, with 7 nucleotides matching TRBD1. The V segment lost 1 base and the J segment 7 bases; nucleotides outside the gene matches: 10. CDR3 size: 16 residues. Germline lookup yields CDR1 SGHAT and CDR2 FQNNGV. In DNA, the CDR3 is TGTGCCAGCAGCTTAGTAAAAGGGGACAGAAACCAGCCCCAGCATTTT. Translating gives CASSLVKGDRNQPQHF. The variable domain in full, with the rest retrieved from reference TRBV11-2 and TRBJ1-5, is EAGVAQSPRYKIIEKRQSVAFWCNPISGHATLYWYQQILGQGPKLLIQFQNNGVVDDSQLPKDRFSAERLKGVDSTLKIQPAKLEDSAVYLCASSLVKGDRNQPQHFGDGTRLSIL.

The chain recombines TRBV28 with TRBJ1-2; TRBD1 aligns across 9 bases. The CDR3 length is 17 residues. The J segment lost 2 bases and the V segment lost 6 bases, leaving 13 bases of the junction unmatched. Germline values: CDR1 MDHEN, CDR2 SYDVKM. The CDR3 loop reads CASRSAGTGFSNYGYTF. The CDR3 coding sequence is TGTGCCAGCAGATCCGCCGGGACAGGGTTTTCGAACTATGGCTACACCTTC.

This sequence joins TRBV6-5 and TRBJ1-1; 8 bases align to TRBD1. Germline CDR1 is MNHEY and CDR2 is SVGAGI. V lost 4 bases, J lost 2 bases, and 9 bases stayed unmatched. The CDR3 consists of 16 residues. CDR3 in amino acids: CASSSEIRGLNTEAFF. The CDR3 DNA follows: TGTGCCAGCAGTTCTGAAATCAGGGGGCTAAACACTGAAGCTTTCTTT.

This chain connects TRBV7-2 to TRBJ1-6, with a tentative D call TRBD1 (6 bases). Germline CDR1 and CDR2: SGHTA and FQGNSA. Trimming left V 0 bases short and J 5 bases short, with 14 bases between. The CDR3 is 17 residues long. CDR3 DNA: TGTGCCAGCAGCTTAGCGGGGGGCGGGGCGGATAATTCACCCCTCCACTTT. This translates into CASSLAGGGADNSPLHF.

V and J are TRBV4-1 and TRBJ2-2, with D uncertain. Trimming removed 1 base from V and 6 bases from J, with 15 bases in between. The CDR3 sequence is 16 residues long. Germline V CDR1 and CDR2: MGHRA, YSYEKL. In DNA, the CDR3 is TGCGCCAGCAGCCAAGTCCCGGGTGGGGTGGCCGGGGAGCTGTTTTTT. The encoded protein is CASSQVPGGVAGELFF.

The rearrangement links TRBV7-3 to TRBJ1-2; tentative D call: TRBD1 (5 bases). Germline CDR1 SGHTA, CDR2 FQGTGA. The V end lost 3 bases, the J end lost 2 bases, and 7 bases lay between the germline ends. The length of the CDR3 is 13 residues. The CDR3 nucleotides are TGTGCCAGCAGCTTGGACACCAACTATGGCTACACCTTC. Protein: CASSLDTNYGYTF.

The CDR3 region is CAIQTQTRYEQYF. Written as DNA, the CDR3 is TGTGCCATCCAGACACAAACTAGATACGAGCAGTACTTC. The genes are TRBV6-1 and TRBJ2-7; a possible D gene is TRBD2 (5 bases). Germline V gene sequence: CDR1 MNHNS, CDR2 SASEGT. This CDR3 region has 13 residues. Trimming shortened V by 10 bases and J by 4 bases, and 17 bases separated the two germline ends.

The chain couples TRBV10-3 to TRBJ1-2; D is possibly TRBD1 (5 bases). Trimming left V 0 bases short and J 1 base short, with 12 bases between. Germline-derived CDR1 and CDR2 are ENHRY and SYGVKD. This CDR3 contains 16 residues. Written as DNA, the CDR3 is TGTGCCATCAGTGAGTCGGGGCACGAATTTAACTATGGCTACACCTTC. This sequence encodes CAISESGHEFNYGYTF.

The chain links TRBV29-1 to TRBJ1-1, with D perhaps matching TRBD1 (6 bases). Germline V lookup: CDR1 SQVTM, CDR2 ANQGSEA. The CDR3 runs to 11 residues. Here the CDR3 DNA reads TGCGGATCACAGGGGAACACTGAAGCTTTCTTT. Translated, it gives CGSQGNTEAFF.

The chain joins TRBV6-5 to TRBJ1-4; D gene ambiguous. CDR3 length: 16 amino acids. Germline V gives CDR1 MNHEY, CDR2 SVGAGI. Deletions cut 0 bases from V and 5 bases from J, with 13 bases between. CDR3 coding DNA: TGTGCCAGCAGTTACTCGATTACTAGGATAAATGAAAAACTGTTTTTT. Translated: CASSYSITRINEKLFF.

This sequence joins TRBV10-3 and TRBJ1-2, with D possibly being TRBD1 (5 bases). This CDR3 region has 15 residues. The V end was cut by 10 bases, the J end by 2 bases, with 20 bases between. The germline gives CDR1 ENHRY, CDR2 SYGVKD. CDR3 region: CATYRGGDLNYGYTF. The CDR3 DNA follows: TGTGCCACTTATCGCGGAGGGGACTTAAACTATGGCTACACCTTC.

V usage is TRBV7-9 and J usage is TRBJ2-7; possible D gene TRBD1, 6 bases. CDR1 and CDR2 from the germline V gene are SEHNR and FQNEAQ (reference sequence). Trimming removed 3 bases from V and 2 bases from J, with 23 bases in between. The CDR3 totals 18 residues. CDR3 in DNA: TGTGCCAGCAGCTTCCCCCTCTCGCGACAGGCGTCTACCTACGAGCAGTACTTC. This codes for CASSFPLSRQASTYEQYF.